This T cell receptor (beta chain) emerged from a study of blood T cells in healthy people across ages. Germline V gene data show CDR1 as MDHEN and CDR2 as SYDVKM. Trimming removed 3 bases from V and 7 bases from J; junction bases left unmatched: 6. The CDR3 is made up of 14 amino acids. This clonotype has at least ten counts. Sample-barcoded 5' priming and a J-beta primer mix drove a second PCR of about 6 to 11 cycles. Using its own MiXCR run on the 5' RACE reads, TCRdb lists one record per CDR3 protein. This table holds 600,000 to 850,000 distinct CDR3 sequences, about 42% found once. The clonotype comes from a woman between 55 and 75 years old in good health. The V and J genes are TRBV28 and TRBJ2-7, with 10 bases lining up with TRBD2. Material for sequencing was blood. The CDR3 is CASSFFLAGVEQYF. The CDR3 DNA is TGTGCCAGCAGTTTTTTCCTAGCGGGAGTTGAGCAGTACTTC.